One TCR beta chain is described in this entry. Its antigen remains unidentified. The template-switching step introduced UMIs that carried a 6-nucleotide sample barcode. With roughly 17 and 9 cycles respectively, two nested PCRs were carried out on TCRalpha and TCRbeta cDNA. TCRdb reworked the 5' RACE reads into one entry per CDR3 protein, no DNA. The record lists a few hundred thousand distinct CDR3 sequences, of which the ten most abundant hold roughly 2.6%. This record comes from a study of monozygotic twins with inflammatory bowel disease. Whole-study findings and limits: Twins with IBD were found to have lower TCRbeta diversity (inverse Simpson) than healthy co-twins. Especially where disease activity was present, IBD patients had fewer clonotypes in common with others than healthy twins did.

The CDR3 covers 14 residues. Looked up from germline, CDR1 is LGHDT and CDR2 is YNNKEL (reference sequence). This sequence joins TRBV3-1 and TRBJ2-7; TCRdb selects TRBD1, and the lack of DNA leaves this call unchecked. The material sequenced was blood. This TCR came from a human donor with ulcerative colitis or Crohn's disease, or a healthy co-twin of an affected twin (not recorded which). CDR3: CASSPPGQAGEQYF.